The rows below give T cell receptor beta chains drawn from one sample of a study of regulatory T cells in long-lasting Graves disease. TCRdb recomputed calls from the multiplex PCR reads with MiXCR, one row per CDR3 protein. Among some 340,000 distinct CDR3 sequences, 23% were seen once, and the ten largest hold roughly a quarter. Source: peripheral blood mononuclear cells (PBMCs), taken when the disease was refractory, from a patient treated with antithyroid drugs. The receptor set was obtained from a woman aged 40 to 49 with Graves disease. CDR3s include the opening cysteine and the closing phenylalanine or tryptophan. The D gene is left open where the match is weak. Clone sizes are given selectively: once, few, many, or a class where the clone is expanded.

>TRBJ1-3|TRBV29-1|few|-
TGCAGCGTTGGAATTGGAGTTGGAAACACCATATATTTT
CSVGIGVGNTIYF
>TRBJ2-5|TRBV20-1|-|TRBD1
TGCAGTGCTATACAGGGGAAACGAGAGACCCAGTACTTC
CSAIQGKRETQYF
>TRBJ2-2|TRBV27|few|TRBD2
TGTGCCAGCAGTTTACGGGGGACTAGCGGGAGGGCCTTTGGCACCGGGGAGCTGTTTTTT
CASSLRGTSGRAFGTGELFF
>TRBJ2-7|TRBV2|many|-
TGTGCCAGCAGTGAAGATTCGGGAATTTTCTACGAGCAGTACTTC
CASSEDSGIFYEQYF
>TRBJ1-1|TRBV27|-|-
TGTGCCAGCAGTCCTACCCAAGGGGCAGCTTTCTTT
CASSPTQGAAFF
>TRBJ2-5|TRBV12-5|-|TRBD1
TGTGCTAGTGCCCTCACAGGGGCCCCCTTCGAGACCCAGTACTTC
CASALTGAPFETQYF
>TRBJ2-6|TRBV10-3|-|TRBD1
TGTGCCATCAGCCCGGGACAGGGGGCCTCTGGGGCCAACGTCCTGACTTTC
CAISPGQGASGANVLTF
>TRBJ2-2|TRBV12-3/TRBV12-4|many|-
TGTGCCAGCAGTTACCCCCAGGGGAGCACCGGGGAGCTGTTTTTT
CASSYPQGSTGELFF
>TRBJ2-7|TRBV2|few|-
TGTGCCAGCAGTTACTTGTCGGCCCACTCCTACGAGCAGTACTTC
CASSYLSAHSYEQYF
>TRBJ2-5|TRBV7-9|few|TRBD1
TGTGCCAGCAGCTGGACAGGGCTACAAGAGACCCAGTACTTC
CASSWTGLQETQYF
>TRBJ1-1|TRBV6-1|many|-
TGTGCCAGCAGCGCGAGCCCGAGGACTGAAGCTTTCTTT
CASSASPRTEAFF
>TRBJ1-1|TRBV11-2|many|-
TGTGCCAGCAGTTATGGGGCGTCGGGAGCTTTCTTT
CASSYGASGAFF
>TRBJ2-4|TRBV6-1|few|TRBD2
TGTGCCAGCAGGGGGGGGGTTCAGGACAAAAACATTCAGTACTTC
CASRGGVQDKNIQYF
>TRBJ1-1|TRBV6-1|-|-
TGTGCCAGCAGTGGATCGGCGGGGAACACTGAAGCTTTCTTT
CASSGSAGNTEAFF
>TRBJ2-6|TRBV19|-|-
TGTGCCAGTAGTATAATGTCCTCTGGGGCCAACGTCCTGACTTTC
CASSIMSSGANVLTF
>TRBJ2-7|TRBV28|many|TRBD2
TGTGCCAGCAGTTTCGATACTAGCGGGAGCTACGAGCAGTACTTC
CASSFDTSGSYEQYF
>TRBJ2-5|TRBV6-5|many|-
TGTGCCAGCAGTTGGCAACTAGCCGGAGAGACCCAGTACTTC
CASSWQLAGETQYF